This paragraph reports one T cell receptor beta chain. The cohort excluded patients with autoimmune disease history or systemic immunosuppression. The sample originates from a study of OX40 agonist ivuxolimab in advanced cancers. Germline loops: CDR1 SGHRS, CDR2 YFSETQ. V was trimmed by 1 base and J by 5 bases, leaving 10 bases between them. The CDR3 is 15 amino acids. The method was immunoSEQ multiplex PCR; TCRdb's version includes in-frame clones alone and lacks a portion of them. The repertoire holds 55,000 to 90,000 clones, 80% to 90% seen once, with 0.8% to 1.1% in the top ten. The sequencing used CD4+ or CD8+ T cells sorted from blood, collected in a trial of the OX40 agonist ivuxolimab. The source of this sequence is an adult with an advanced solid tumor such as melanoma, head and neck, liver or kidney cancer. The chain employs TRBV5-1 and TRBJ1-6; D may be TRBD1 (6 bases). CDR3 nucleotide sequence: TGCGCCAGCAGCTTGCGGGGGCCGGATAATTCACCCCTCCACTTT. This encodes CASSLRGPDNSPLHF.